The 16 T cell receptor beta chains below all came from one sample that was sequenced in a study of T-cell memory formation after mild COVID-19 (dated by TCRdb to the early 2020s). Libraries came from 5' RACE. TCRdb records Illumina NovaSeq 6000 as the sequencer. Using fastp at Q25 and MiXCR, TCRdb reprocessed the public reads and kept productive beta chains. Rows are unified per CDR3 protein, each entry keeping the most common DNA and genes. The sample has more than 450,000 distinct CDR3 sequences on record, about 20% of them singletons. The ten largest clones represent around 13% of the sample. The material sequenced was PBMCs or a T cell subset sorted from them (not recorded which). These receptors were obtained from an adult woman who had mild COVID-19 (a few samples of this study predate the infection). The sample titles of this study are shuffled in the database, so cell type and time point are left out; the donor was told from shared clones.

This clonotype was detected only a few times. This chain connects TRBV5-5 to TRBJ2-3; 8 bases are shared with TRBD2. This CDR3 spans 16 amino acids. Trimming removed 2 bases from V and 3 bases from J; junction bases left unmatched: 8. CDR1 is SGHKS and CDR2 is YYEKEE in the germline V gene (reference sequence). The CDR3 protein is CASSFSPGGGTDTQYF. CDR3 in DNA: TGTGCCAGCAGCTTCTCTCCGGGAGGGGGGACAGATACGCAGTATTTT.

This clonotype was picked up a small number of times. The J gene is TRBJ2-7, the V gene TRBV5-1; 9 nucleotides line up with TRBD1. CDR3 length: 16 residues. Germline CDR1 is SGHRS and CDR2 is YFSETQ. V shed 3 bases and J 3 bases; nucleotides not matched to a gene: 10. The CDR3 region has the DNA TGCGCCAGCAGCTCCATGGCCGGGACAGGGAGCTACGAGCAGTACTTC. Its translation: CASSSMAGTGSYEQYF.

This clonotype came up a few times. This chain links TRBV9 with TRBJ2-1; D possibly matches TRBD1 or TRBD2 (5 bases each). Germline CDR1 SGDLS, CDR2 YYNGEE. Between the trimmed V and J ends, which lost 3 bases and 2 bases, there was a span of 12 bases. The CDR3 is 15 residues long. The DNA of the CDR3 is TGTGCCAGCAGCGGATCCGGGACGGCCTACAATGAGCAGTTCTTC. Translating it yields CASSGSGTAYNEQFF.

CDR3 protein: CASTRGQGAIYEQYF. The CDR3 DNA sequence: TGTGCCAGCACCCGGGGACAGGGGGCAATCTACGAGCAGTACTTC. The gene calls are TRBV3-1 and TRBJ2-7; 12 positions match TRBD1. The CDR3 length is 15 residues. With 7 bases clipped from V and 3 bases from J, the junction kept 7 bases outside the gene matches. From germline, CDR1 is LGHDT and CDR2 YNNKEL (reference sequence).

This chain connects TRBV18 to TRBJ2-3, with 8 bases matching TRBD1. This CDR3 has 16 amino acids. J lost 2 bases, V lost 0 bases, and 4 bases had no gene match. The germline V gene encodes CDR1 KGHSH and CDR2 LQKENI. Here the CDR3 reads CASSPPDRATTDTQYF. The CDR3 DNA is TGTGCCAGCTCACCACCGGACAGGGCCACCACAGATACGCAGTATTTT.

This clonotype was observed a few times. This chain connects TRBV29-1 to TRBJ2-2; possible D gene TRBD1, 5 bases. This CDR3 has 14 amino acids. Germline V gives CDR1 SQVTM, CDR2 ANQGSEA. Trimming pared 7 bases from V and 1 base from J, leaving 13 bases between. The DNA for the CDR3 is TGCAGCGCCAACCCAACAGGGAACACCGGGGAGCTGTTTTTT. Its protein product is CSANPTGNTGELFF.

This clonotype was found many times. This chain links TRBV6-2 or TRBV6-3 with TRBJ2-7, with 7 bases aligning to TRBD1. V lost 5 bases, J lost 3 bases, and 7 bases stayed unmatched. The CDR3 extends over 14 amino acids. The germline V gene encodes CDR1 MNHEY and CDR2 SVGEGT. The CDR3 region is CASSTWTGFYEQYF. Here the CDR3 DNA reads TGTGCCAGCAGTACTTGGACAGGCTTCTACGAGCAGTACTTC.

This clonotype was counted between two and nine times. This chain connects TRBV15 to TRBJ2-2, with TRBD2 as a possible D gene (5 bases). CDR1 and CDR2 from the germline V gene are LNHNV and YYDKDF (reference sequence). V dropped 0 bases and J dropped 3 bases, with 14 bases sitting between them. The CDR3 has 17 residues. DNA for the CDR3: TGTGCCACCAGCAGAGATGCGAGAGAAGCGGACACCGGGGAGCTGTTTTTT. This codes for CATSRDAREADTGELFF. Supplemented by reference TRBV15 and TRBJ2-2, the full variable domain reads DAMVIQNPRYQVTQFGKPVTLSCSQTLNHNVMYWYQQKSSQAPKLLFHYYDKDFNNEADTPDNFQSRRPNTSFCFLDIRSPGLGDTAMYLCATSRDAREADTGELFFGEGSRLTVL.

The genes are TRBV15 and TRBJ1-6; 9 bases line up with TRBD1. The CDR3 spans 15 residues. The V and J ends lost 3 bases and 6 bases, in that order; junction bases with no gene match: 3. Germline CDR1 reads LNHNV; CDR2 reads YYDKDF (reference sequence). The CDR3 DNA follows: TGTGCCACCAGCAGGGACAGGGGTAGTAATTCACCCCTCCACTTT. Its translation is CATSRDRGSNSPLHF.

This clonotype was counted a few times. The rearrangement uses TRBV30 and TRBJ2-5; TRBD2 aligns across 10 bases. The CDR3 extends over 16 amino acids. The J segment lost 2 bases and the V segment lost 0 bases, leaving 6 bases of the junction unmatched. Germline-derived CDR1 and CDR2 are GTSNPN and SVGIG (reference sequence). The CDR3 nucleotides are TGTGCCTGGAGTGTAGGGGTAGCGGGGGGACAAGAGACCCAGTACTTC. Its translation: CAWSVGVAGGQETQYF.

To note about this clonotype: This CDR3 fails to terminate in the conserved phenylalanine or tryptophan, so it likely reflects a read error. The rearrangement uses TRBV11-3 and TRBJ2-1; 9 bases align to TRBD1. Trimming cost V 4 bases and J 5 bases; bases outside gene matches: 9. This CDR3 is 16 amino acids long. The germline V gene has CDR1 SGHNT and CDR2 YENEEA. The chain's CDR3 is CASSWATGTGHNEQFS. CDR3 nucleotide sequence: TGTGCCAGCAGCTGGGCGACCGGGACAGGGCACAATGAGCAGTTCTCC.

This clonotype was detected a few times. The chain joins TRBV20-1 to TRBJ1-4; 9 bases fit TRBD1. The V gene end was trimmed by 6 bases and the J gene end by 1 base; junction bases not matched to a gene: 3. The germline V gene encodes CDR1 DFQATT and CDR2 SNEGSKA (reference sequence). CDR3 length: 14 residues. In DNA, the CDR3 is TGCAGTGCAGTGGACAGGGGAACTAATGAAAAACTGTTTTTT. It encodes CSAVDRGTNEKLFF.

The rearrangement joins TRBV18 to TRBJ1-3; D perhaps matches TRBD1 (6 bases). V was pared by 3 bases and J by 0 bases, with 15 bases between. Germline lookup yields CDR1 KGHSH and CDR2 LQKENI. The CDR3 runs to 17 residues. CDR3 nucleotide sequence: TGTGCCAGCTCACCGACCACGACAGGCGGCTCTGGAAACACCATATATTTT. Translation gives CASSPTTTGGSGNTIYF.

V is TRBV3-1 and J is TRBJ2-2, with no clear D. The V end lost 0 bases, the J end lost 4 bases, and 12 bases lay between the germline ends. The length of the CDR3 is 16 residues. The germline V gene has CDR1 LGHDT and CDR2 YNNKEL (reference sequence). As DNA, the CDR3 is TGTGCCAGCAGCCAAGATCCGGGCGCTGCCACCGGGGAGCTGTTTTTT. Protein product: CASSQDPGAATGELFF.

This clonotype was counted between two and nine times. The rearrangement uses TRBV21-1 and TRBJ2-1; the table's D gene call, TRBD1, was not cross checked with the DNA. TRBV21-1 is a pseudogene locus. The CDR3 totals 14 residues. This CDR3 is CASSRVLRGNEQFF. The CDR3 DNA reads TGTGCCAGCAGCAGGGTCCTAAGGGGCAATGAGCAGTTCTTC.

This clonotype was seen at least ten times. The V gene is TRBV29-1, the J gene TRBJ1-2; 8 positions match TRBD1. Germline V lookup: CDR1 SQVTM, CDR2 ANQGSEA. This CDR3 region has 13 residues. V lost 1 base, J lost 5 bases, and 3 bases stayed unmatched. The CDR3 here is CSVEGTGPYGYTF. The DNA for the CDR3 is TGCAGCGTTGAAGGGACAGGGCCTTATGGCTACACCTTC.